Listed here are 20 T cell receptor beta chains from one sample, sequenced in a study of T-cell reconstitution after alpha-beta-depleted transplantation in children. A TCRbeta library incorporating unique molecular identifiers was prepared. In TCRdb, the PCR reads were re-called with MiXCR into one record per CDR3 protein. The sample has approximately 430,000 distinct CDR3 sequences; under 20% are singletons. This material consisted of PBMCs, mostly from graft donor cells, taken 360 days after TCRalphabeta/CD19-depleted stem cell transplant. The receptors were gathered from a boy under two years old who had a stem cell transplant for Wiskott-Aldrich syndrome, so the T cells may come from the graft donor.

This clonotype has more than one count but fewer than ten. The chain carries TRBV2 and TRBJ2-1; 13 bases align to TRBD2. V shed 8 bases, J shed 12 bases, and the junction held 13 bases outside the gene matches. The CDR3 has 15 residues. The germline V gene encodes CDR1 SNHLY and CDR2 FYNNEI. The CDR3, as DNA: TGTGCCAGCGGCAAAGGGACTAGCGGGGTTAAAGGGCAGTTCTTC. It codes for CASGKGTSGVKGQFF.

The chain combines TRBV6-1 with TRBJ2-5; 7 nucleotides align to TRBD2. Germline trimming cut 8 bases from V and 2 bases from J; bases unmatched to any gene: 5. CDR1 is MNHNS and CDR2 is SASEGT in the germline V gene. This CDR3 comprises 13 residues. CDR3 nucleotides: TGTGCCAGCGGACTAGGACTTCAAGAGACCCAGTACTTC. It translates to CASGLGLQETQYF.

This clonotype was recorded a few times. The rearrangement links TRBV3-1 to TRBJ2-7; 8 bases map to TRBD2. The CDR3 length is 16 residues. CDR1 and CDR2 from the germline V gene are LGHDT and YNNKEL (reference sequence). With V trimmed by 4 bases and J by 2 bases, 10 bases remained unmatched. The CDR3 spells CASSLQGRGVTYEQYF. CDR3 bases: TGTGCCAGCAGCCTTCAAGGGCGGGGGGTAACCTACGAGCAGTACTTC.

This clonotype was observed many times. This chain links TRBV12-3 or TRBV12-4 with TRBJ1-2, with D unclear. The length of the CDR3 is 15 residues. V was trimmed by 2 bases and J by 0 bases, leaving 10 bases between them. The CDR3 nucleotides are TGTGCCAGCAGTTTATGGACGGTATCTAACTATGGCTACACCTTC. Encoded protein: CASSLWTVSNYGYTF.

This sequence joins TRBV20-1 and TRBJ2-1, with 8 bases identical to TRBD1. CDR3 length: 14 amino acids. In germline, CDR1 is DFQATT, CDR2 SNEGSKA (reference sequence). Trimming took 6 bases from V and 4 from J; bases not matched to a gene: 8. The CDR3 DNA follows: TGCAGTGCGGACACAGGGGGAATATACAATGAGCAGTTCTTC. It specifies CSADTGGIYNEQFF.

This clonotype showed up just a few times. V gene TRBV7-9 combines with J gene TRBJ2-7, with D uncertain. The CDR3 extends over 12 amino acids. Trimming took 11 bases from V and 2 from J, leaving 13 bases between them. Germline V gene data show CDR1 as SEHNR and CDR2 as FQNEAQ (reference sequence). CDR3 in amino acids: CAVPHDAYEQYF. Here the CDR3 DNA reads TGTGCCGTTCCCCATGATGCCTACGAGCAGTACTTC.

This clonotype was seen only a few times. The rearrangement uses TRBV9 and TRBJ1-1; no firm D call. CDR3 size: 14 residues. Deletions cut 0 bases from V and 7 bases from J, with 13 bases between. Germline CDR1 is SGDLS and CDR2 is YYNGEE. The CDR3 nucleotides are TGTGCCAGCAGCGTAGGAGCCTCCACGGGTGAAGCTTTCTTT. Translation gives CASSVGASTGEAFF. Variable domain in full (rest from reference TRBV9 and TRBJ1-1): DSGVTQTPKHLITATGQRVTLRCSPRSGDLSVYWYQQSLDQGLQFLIQYYNGEERAKGNILERFSAQQFPDLHSELNLSSLELGDSALYFCASSVGASTGEAFFGQGTRLTVV.

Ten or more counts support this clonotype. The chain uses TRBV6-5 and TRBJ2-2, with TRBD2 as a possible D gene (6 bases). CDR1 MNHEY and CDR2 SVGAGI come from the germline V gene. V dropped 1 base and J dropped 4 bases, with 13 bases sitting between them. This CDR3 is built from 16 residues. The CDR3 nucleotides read TGTGCCAGCAGTTACTGGGGGGTACAAACCACCGGGGAGCTGTTTTTT. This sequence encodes CASSYWGVQTTGELFF.

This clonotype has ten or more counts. The CDR3, as DNA: TGCGCCAGCAGCCTAGCGGGAGGGGGAACCGGGGAGCTGTTTTTT. Protein sequence: CASSLAGGGTGELFF. V gene TRBV4-3 combines with J gene TRBJ2-2; 11 bases are shared with TRBD2. V lost 4 bases to trimming and J lost 5 bases; unmatched junction nucleotides: 3. This CDR3 region has 15 residues. Germline V gene lookup returns CDR1 LGHNA and CDR2 YSLEER.

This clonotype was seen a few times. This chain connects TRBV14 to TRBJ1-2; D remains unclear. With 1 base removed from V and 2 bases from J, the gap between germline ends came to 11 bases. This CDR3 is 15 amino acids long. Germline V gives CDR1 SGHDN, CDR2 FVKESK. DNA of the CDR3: TGTGCCAGCAGCCAAGCGGGTAGGCCGAACTATGGCTACACCTTC. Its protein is CASSQAGRPNYGYTF.

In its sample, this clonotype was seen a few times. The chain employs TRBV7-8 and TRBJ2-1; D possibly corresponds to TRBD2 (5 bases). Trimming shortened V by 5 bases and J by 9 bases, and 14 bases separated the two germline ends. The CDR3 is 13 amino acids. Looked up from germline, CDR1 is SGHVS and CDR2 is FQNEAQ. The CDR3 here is CASSASLEVEQFF. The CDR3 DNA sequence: TGTGCCAGCAGCGCTTCACTGGAGGTTGAGCAGTTCTTC.

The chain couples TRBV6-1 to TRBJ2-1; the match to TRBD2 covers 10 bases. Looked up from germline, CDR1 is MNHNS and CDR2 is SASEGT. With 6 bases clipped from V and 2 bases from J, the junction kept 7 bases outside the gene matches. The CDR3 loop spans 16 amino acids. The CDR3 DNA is TGTGCCAGCAGGAGTAGCGGGGGGAAACCCTACAATGAGCAGTTCTTC. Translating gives CASRSSGGKPYNEQFF.

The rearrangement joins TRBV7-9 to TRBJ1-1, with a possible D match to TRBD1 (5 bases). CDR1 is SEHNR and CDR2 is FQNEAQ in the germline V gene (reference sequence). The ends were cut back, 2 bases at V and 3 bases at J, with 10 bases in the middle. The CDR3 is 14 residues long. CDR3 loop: CASSLRDQDTEAFF. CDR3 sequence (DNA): TGTGCCAGCAGCTTACGGGACCAAGACACTGAAGCTTTCTTT.

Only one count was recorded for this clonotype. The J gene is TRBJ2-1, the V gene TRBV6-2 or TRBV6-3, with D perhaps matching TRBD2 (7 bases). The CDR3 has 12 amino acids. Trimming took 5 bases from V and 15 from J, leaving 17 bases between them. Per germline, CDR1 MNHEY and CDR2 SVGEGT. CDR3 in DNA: TGTGCCAGCAGTGGCCACGGGGGGCCTAGGTTCTTC. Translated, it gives CASSGHGGPRFF.

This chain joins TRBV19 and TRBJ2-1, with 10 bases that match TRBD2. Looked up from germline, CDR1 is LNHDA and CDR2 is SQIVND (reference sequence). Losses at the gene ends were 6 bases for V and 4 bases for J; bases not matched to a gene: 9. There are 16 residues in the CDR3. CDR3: CASSRRGLAVYNEQFF. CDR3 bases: TGTGCCAGTAGCCGTCGAGGACTAGCGGTGTACAATGAGCAGTTCTTC. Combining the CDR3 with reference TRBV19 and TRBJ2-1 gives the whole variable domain DGGITQSPKYLFRKEGQNVTLSCEQNLNHDAMYWYRQDPGQGLRLIYYSQIVNDFQKGDIAEGYSVSREKKESFPLTVTSAQKNPTAFYLCASSRRGLAVYNEQFFGPGTRLTVL.

In nucleotides, the CDR3 is TGTGCCAGCAGACCCCTGCCGGGACTTACCCAGGAGACCCAGTACTTC. It translates to CASRPLPGLTQETQYF. This sequence joins TRBV27 and TRBJ2-5; tentatively, D is TRBD2 (6 bases). The V and J ends lost 6 bases and 5 bases respectively, with 22 bases between them. Germline V gives CDR1 MNHEY, CDR2 SMNVEV (reference sequence). The CDR3 spans 16 residues.

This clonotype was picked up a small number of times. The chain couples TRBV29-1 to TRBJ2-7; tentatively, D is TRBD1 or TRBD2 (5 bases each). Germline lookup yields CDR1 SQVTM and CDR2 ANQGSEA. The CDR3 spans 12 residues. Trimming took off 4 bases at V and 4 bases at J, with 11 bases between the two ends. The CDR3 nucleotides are TGCAGCGTTGGGGGGAACCGATACGAGCAGTACTTC. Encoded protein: CSVGGNRYEQYF.

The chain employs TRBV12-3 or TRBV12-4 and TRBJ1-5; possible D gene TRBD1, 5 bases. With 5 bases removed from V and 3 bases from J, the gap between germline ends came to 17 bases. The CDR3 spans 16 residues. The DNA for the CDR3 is TGTGCCAGCAGTCCTGGGACGCTGGGGTTCAATCAGCCCCAGCATTTT. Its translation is CASSPGTLGFNQPQHF.

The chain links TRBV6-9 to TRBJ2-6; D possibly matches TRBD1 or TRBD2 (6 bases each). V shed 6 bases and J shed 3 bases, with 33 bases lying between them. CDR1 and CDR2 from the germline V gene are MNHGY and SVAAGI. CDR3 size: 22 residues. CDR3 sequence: CASRLFGGHFLETQLGANVLTF. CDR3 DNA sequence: TGTGCCAGCAGGTTATTCGGGGGACACTTCCTCGAAACGCAGCTTGGGGCCAACGTCCTGACTTTC.

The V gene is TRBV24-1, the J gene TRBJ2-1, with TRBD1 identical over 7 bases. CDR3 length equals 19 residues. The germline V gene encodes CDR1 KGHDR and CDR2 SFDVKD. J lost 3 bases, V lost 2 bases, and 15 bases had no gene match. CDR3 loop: CATSDSLTGIGMYYNEQFF. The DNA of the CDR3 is TGTGCCACCAGTGATTCCCTGACAGGGATTGGGATGTACTACAATGAGCAGTTCTTC.